This T cell receptor beta chain was sequenced during a study of response to subunit inactivated influenza vaccine. This clonotype was detected a few times. TCRdb processed the RT-PCR reads anew with MiXCR; each CDR3 protein has one entry. The sample records about 500,000 distinct CDR3 sequences, approximately 15% being singletons. The TCR comes from a man aged 50 to 69 who received an inactivated influenza vaccine. The sample consisted of CD4+ T cells sorted from PBMCs, taken about 23 months after vaccination.

This CDR3 is CASSLALTSGDTDTQYF. The CDR3 DNA sequence: TGTGCCAGCAGTTTAGCACTTACTAGCGGGGACACAGATACGCAGTATTTT. The chain is built from TRBV12-3 or TRBV12-4 and TRBJ2-3; TRBD2 aligns across 10 bases. V lost 0 bases, J lost 2 bases, and 5 bases stayed unmatched. CDR3 length: 17 amino acids.